This TCR beta chain was obtained from a study of glioma-infiltrating T cells (dated by TCRdb to about 2016). Regarding the complete study: Sequencing of TCR alpha- and beta-chain repertoires was performed on glioma tissue, on non-neoplastic brain tissue, and on matched peripheral blood mononuclear cells. To gauge divergence between tissue and blood T-cell populations, every tissue-infiltrating repertoire was compared against the peripheral blood repertoire from the same patient. The paired cohort comprised three low-grade glioma patients, 7 or 8 primary glioblastoma patients and three non-glioma patients contributing non-neoplastic brain tissue.

Points on this clonotype: Its antigen target is currently unknown. Qualities for individual bases were not recorded, and no much larger clone is one base off.

The germline V gene provides CDR1 MGHRA and CDR2 YSYEKL. The CDR3 measures 15 amino acids from cysteine to phenylalanine. Just CDR3 DNA is preserved here, 45 bases in frame from base 1. The iRepertoire nested amplicon-rescue multiplex PCR (arm-PCR) platform was used to amplify TCR alpha and beta CDR3 regions from RNA. One-step reverse transcription and amplification used about 90-400 ng of tissue mRNA or PBMC total RNA as input. Following bead purification, Illumina adapters were added by a secondary multiplex PCR, and the libraries were gel-purified between 200 and 400 bp. Internal 6-nucleotide barcodes were carried by the libraries and were used for demultiplexing. Sequencing of libraries was performed on an Illumina MiSeq with 2x220 or 2x250 nucleotide paired-end reads. Processing in the source paper ran as follows. Paired reads were merged using FLASH 1.2.11 and aligned with BWA-MEM to the GRCh37 human genome, and TRA and TRB reads were then extracted. V and J assignment used an IMGT-derived reference of cassette sequences and CDR3 motifs that included pseudogenes. Three-frame translation of reads was performed, and productive CDR3s were defined as those with a C...FGXG motif and no stop codons. Unique combinations of V-J cassette pair and CDR3 amino acid sequence were defined as clonotypes. Reads were filtered by Hamming distance, with the threshold set by the sequence error rate of each sample in mapped regions. In-frame beta chains were kept once TCRdb had trimmed the public reads at Q25 with fastp and called clones with MiXCR. Every CDR3 protein is listed once, alongside the most common genes and DNA of its rows. These V and J calls derive from TCRdb rather than the authors' analysis. This sample gives approximately 120,000 distinct CDR3 sequences in total; under 30% of them show up just once. The ten largest clones represent around a third of the sample.

The full study reports these points: Group comparisons rested on small numbers: three non-neoplastic, three low-grade glioma and eight glioblastoma patients. Very few CDR3 sequences were shared between tissue and blood, attributed to high CDR3 diversity and limited sampling. VJ-independent divergence between tissue and blood was found to be below expectation in non-neoplastic patients but above expectation in all gliomas, particularly low-grade gliomas.

The chain couples TRBV4-1 to TRBJ2-5; the D gene lacks a confident call. This clonotype was obtained from a human donor with low-grade glioma or glioblastoma, undergoing nonglioma brain surgery, or in good health (not recorded which). The sample taken for sequencing was glioma tissue, nonneoplastic brain tissue, or PBMCs (not recorded which). The DNA is as follows: TGCGTTAGCAGCCAAGACGGATGGCAGAAAGAGACCCAGTACTTC. This is translated as CVSSQDGWQKETQYF.